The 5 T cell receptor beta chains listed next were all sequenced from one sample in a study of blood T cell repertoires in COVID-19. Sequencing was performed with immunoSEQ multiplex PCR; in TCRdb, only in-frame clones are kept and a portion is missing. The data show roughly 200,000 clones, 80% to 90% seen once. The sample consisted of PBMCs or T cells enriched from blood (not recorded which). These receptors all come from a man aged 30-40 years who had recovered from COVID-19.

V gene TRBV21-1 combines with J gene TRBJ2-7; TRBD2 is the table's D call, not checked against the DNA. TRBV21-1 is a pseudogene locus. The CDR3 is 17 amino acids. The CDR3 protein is CASSTSSYWRGAYEQYF. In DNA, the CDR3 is TGTGCCAGCAGCACCAGCTCCTATTGGCGGGGGGCCTACGAGCAGTACTTC.

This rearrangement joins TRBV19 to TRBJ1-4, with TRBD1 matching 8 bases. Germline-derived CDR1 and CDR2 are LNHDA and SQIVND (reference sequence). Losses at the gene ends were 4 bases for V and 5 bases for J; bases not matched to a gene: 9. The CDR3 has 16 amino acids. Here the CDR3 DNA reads TGTGCCAGTAGTAGGACAGGGAGGTCCATAAATGAAAAACTGTTTTTT. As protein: CASSRTGRSINEKLFF.

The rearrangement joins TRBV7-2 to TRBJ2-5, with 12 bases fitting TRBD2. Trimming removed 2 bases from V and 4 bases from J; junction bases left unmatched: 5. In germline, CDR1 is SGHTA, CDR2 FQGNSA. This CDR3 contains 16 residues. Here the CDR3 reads CASSLIRTSGAETQYF. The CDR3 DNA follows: TGTGCCAGCAGCTTAATCCGGACTAGCGGGGCAGAGACCCAGTACTTC. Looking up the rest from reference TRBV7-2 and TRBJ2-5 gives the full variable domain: GAGVSQSPSNKVTEKGKDVELRCDPISGHTALYWYRQSLGQGLEFLIYFQGNSAPDKSGLPSDRFSAERTGGSVSTLTIQRTQQEDSAVYLCASSLIRTSGAETQYFGPGTRLLVL.

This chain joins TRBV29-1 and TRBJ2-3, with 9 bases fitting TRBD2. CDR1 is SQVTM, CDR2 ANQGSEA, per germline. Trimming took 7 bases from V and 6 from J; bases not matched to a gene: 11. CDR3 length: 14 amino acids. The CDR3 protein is CSAASSGGWDTQYF. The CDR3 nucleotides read TGCAGCGCCGCTAGTAGCGGGGGTTGGGATACGCAGTATTTT.

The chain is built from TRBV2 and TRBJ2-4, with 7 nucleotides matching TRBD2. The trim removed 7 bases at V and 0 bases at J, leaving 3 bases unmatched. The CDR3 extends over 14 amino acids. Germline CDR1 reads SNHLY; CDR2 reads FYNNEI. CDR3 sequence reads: CASTQRGAKNIQYF. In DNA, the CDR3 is TGTGCCAGCACGCAGCGGGGAGCCAAAAACATTCAGTACTTC.